The 8 T cell receptor beta chains presented below share a single source sample, sequenced in a study of post-analysis software for immune sequencing data. Presence of unique molecular identifiers characterized the TCR beta cDNA libraries. One entry per CDR3 protein, called by TCRdb with MiXCR from the PCR reads. The sample holds 350,000 to 500,000 distinct CDR3 sequences, 30% to 40% seen once. Antigen specificity for these receptors is unknown. Study-level findings and limits: Five or six TRBV segments were significantly more frequent in patients than in controls. TRBV5-6, TRBV5-1 and TRBV20-1 were among these segments.

Sequenced input: blood. The receptors here all came from a girl aged 2-10 years with multiple sclerosis.

This clonotype has just a few counts. The chain joins TRBV4-1 to TRBJ2-1; the match to TRBD2 covers 11 bases. The V gene's germline CDR1 is MGHRA and CDR2 YSYEKL. The junction had 10 bases not matched to a gene; V was cut back by 8 bases and J by 7 bases. This CDR3 is 15 amino acids long. In DNA, the CDR3 is TGCGCCAGCCCAACCACTAGCGGGGGCAGGAATGAGCAGTTCTTC. Its protein product is CASPTTSGGRNEQFF.

The gene calls are TRBV4-2 and TRBJ2-1; 9 positions agree with TRBD2. Germline V gene sequence: CDR1 LGHNA, CDR2 YNFKEQ. The CDR3 totals 16 residues. With V trimmed by 5 bases and J by 7 bases, 12 bases remained unmatched. The DNA for the CDR3 is TGTGCCAGCAGCTTAGGGGCTAGCGGGGAGGTGAATGAGCAGTTCTTC. The encoded protein is CASSLGASGEVNEQFF.

The chain links TRBV6-5 to TRBJ1-1; 10 positions agree with TRBD1. Germline V lookup: CDR1 MNHEY, CDR2 SVGAGI. The CDR3 consists of 19 residues. The trim removed 6 bases at V and 6 bases at J, leaving 22 bases unmatched. The DNA of the CDR3 is TGTGCCAGCAGCTATCCCACGACAGGGGGCTACTTTAAGGCGGCTGAAGCTTTCTTT. It codes for CASSYPTTGGYFKAAEAFF.

This clonotype was seen a handful of times. The V gene is TRBV4-3, the J gene TRBJ2-1; TRBD2 might be the D (5 bases). Per the germline V gene, CDR1 is LGHNA and CDR2 is YSLEER. V was shortened by 0 bases and J by 3 bases, with 21 bases between the two germline ends. The CDR3 runs to 19 residues. The CDR3 DNA reads as TGCGCCAGCAGCCAAGATTTTTTTTCCGCGAGGGTTTTCTACAATGAGCAGTTCTTC. Encoded protein: CASSQDFFSARVFYNEQFF.

This clonotype has more than one count but fewer than ten. This chain links TRBV20-1 with TRBJ2-7, with TRBD2 matching over 8 bases. Trimming removed 1 base from V and 0 bases from J; junction bases left unmatched: 8. From germline, CDR1 is DFQATT and CDR2 SNEGSKA (reference sequence). CDR3 length: 16 amino acids. The CDR3 spells CSARVSGSGGSYEQYF. As DNA, the CDR3 is TGCAGTGCTAGAGTGTCGGGGAGCGGGGGCTCCTACGAGCAGTACTTC.

The table lists this clonotype with a count of one. The J gene is TRBJ2-7, the V gene TRBV4-3; D is possibly TRBD1 (6 bases). There are 15 residues in the CDR3. Germline CDR1 reads LGHNA; CDR2 reads YSLEER. Trimming removed 0 bases from V and 3 bases from J, with 12 bases in between. The CDR3 reads CASSQDRQEGYEQYF. CDR3 nucleotide sequence: TGCGCCAGCAGCCAAGACCGACAGGAAGGCTACGAGCAGTACTTC.

This clonotype appeared a single time. This chain joins TRBV5-1 and TRBJ1-1; 8 bases fit TRBD1. V dropped 0 bases and J dropped 8; count of bases not matched to a gene: 6. Germline-derived CDR1 and CDR2 are SGHRS and YFSETQ. The CDR3 is made up of 14 amino acids. In DNA, the CDR3 is TGCGCCAGCAGCTTGGACAGGGGGTACTTAGAAGCTTTCTTT. Residues: CASSLDRGYLEAFF. Full variable domain (remainder filled in from reference TRBV5-1 and TRBJ1-1): KAGVTQTPRYLIKTRGQQVTLSCSPISGHRSVSWYQQTPGQGLQFLFEYFSETQRNKGNFPGRFSGRQFSNSRSEMNVSTLELGDSALYLCASSLDRGYLEAFFGQGTRLTVV.

J is TRBJ1-3 and V is TRBV18; D gene uncertain. The ends were cut back, 5 bases at V and 0 bases at J, with 11 bases in the middle. The CDR3 has 15 residues. From germline, CDR1 is KGHSH and CDR2 LQKENI. CDR3 protein: CASSDLGSSGNTIYF. In DNA form, the CDR3 reads TGTGCCAGCTCAGATTTGGGGAGCTCTGGAAACACCATATATTTT.